The sequence of this TCR beta chain was determined in a study of T cell responses to AZD1222 COVID-19 vaccine. Study-wide results and caveats: Vaccine-associated CD4 TCRs ranged over spike, dominating at 160-218 and 743-854. Of spike-specific TCRs, nearly half reportedly target regions left unmutated in variants. It should be noted that donors were predominantly white British and more often female, and clonal diversity was possibly underestimated.

Assay: immunoSEQ multiplex PCR; the TCRdb copy retains only in-frame clones and omits some. The sample consists of about 81,000 clones, roughly 90% of them appearing once. Per germline, CDR1 SGHTA and CDR2 FQGNSA. The ends were cut back, 2 bases at V and 7 bases at J, with 11 bases in the middle. The CDR3 spans 13 residues. As regards this clone: Its antigen remains unidentified.

This sequence was found in an adult who received the AZD1222 COVID-19 vaccine. The rearrangement links TRBV7-2 to TRBJ1-1; TRBD1 might be the D (5 bases). Specimen: peripheral blood, collected 28 days after the second AZD1222 dose. In DNA form, the CDR3 reads TGTGCCAGCAGCTTACTTGGGGGAATTGAAGCTTTCTTT. Protein sequence: CASSLLGGIEAFF.